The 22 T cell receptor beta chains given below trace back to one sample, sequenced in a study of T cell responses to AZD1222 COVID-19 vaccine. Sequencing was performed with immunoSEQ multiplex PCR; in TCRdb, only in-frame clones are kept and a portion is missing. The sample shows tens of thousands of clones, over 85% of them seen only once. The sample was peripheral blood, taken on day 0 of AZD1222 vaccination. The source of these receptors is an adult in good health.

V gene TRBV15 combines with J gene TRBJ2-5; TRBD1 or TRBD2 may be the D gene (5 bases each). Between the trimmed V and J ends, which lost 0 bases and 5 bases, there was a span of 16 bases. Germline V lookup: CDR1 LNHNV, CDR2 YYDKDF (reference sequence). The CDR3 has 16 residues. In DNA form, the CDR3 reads TGTGCCACCAGCAGAGAGGTAGGGGAGTATGCGGAGACCCAGTACTTC. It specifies CATSREVGEYAETQYF. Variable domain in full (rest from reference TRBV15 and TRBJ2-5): DAMVIQNPRYQVTQFGKPVTLSCSQTLNHNVMYWYQQKSSQAPKLLFHYYDKDFNNEADTPDNFQSRRPNTSFCFLDIRSPGLGDTAMYLCATSREVGEYAETQYFGPGTRLLVL.

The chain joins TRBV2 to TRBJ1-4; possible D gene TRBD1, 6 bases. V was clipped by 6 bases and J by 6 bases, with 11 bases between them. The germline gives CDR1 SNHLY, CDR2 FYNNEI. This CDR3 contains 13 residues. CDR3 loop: CASSGQRDEKLFF. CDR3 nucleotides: TGTGCCAGCAGCGGACAGCGAGATGAAAAACTGTTTTTT.

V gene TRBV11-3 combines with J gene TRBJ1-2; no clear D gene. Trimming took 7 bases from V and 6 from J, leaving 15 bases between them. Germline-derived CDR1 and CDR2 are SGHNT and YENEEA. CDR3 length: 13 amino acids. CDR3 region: CASNDLVGNGYTF. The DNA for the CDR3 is TGTGCCAGCAACGACCTAGTTGGAAATGGCTACACCTTC.

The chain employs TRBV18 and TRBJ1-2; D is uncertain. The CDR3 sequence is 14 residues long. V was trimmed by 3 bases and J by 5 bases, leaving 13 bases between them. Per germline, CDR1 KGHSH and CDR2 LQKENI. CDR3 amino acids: CASSPTIEAYGYTF. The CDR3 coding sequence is TGTGCCAGCTCACCCACCATAGAAGCTTATGGCTACACCTTC.

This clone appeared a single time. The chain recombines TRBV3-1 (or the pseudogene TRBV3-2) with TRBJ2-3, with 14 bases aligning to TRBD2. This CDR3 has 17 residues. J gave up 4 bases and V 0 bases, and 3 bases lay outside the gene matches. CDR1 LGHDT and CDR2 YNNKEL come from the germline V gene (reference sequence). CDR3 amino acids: CASSQDRTSGGPDTQYF. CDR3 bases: TGTGCCAGCAGCCAAGATAGGACTAGCGGGGGGCCAGATACGCAGTATTTT.

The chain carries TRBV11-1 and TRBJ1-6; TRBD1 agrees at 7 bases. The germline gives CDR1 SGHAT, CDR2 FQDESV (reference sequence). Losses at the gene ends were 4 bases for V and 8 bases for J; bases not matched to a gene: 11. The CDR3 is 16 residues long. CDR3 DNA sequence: TGTGCCAGCAGCTACCAAAGACAGGGAAGATATTCACCCCTCCACTTT. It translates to CASSYQRQGRYSPLHF.

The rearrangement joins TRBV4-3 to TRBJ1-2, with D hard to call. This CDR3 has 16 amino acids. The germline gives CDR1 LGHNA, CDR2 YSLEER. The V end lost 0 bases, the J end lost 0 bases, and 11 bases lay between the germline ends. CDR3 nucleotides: TGCGCCAGCAGCCAAGATAGGAGGCAGACTAACTATGGCTACACCTTC. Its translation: CASSQDRRQTNYGYTF.

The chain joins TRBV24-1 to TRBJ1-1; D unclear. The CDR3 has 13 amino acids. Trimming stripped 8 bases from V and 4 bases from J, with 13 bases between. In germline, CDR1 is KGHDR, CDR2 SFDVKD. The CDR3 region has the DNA TGTGCCACCATTGACCTTGAGAGCACTGAAGCTTTCTTT. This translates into CATIDLESTEAFF.

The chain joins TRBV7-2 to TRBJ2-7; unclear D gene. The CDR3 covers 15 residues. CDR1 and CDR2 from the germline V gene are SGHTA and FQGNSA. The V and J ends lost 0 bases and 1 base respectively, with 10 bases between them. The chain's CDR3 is CASSLAVGASYEQYF. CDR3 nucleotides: TGTGCCAGCAGCTTAGCAGTTGGCGCGTCCTACGAGCAGTACTTC.

In DNA form, the CDR3 reads TGTGCCAGCAGACCCGACTTGAACACTGAAGCTTTCTTT. This encodes CASRPDLNTEAFF. The chain combines TRBV6-5 with TRBJ1-1; no definite D call. The germline V and J ends were trimmed by 6 bases and 0 bases, with 8 bases remaining between them. Germline CDR1 and CDR2: MNHEY and SVGAGI. The CDR3 consists of 13 residues.

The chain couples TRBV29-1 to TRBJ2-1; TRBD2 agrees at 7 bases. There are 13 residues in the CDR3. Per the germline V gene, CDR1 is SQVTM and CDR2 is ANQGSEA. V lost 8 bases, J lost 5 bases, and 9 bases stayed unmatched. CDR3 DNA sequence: TGCAGCACGCCCGGGGGGATTAACAATGAGCAGTTCTTC. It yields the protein CSTPGGINNEQFF.

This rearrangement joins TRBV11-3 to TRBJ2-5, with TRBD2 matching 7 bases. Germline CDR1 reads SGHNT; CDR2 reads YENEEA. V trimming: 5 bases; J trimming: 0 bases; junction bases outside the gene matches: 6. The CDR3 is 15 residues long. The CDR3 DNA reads TGTGCCAGCAGCGCTCTAGCGGCGTACCAAGAGACCCAGTACTTC. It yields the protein CASSALAAYQETQYF.

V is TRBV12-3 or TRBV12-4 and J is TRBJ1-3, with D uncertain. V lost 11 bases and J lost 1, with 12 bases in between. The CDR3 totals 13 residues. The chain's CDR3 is CASSDFSGNTIYF. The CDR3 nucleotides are TGTGCCTCGAGTGACTTTTCTGGAAACACCATATATTTT.

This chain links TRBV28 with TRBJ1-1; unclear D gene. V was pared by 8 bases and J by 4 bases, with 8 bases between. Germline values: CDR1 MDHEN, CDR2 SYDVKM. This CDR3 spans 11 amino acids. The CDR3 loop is CASLSVTEAFF. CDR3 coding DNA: TGTGCCAGCCTATCAGTCACTGAAGCTTTCTTT.

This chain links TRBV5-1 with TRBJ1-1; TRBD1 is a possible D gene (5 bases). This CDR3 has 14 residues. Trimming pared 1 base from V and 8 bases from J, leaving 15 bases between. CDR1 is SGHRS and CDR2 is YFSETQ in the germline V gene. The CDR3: CASSLTGQAAEAFF. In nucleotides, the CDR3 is TGCGCCAGCAGCTTGACGGGGCAAGCAGCAGAAGCTTTCTTT.

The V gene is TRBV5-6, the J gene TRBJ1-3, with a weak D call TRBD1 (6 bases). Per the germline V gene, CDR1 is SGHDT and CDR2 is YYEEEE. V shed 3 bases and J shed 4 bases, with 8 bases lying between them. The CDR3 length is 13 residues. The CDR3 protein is CASSSTGGNTIYF. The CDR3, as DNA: TGTGCCAGCAGCTCGACAGGAGGAAACACCATATATTTT.

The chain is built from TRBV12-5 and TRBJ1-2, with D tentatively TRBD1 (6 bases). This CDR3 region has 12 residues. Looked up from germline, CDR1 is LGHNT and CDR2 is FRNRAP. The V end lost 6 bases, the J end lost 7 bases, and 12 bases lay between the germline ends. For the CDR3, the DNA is TGTGCTAGTGGGCAAGGGGGGCTTGGCTACACCTTC. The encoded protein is CASGQGGLGYTF. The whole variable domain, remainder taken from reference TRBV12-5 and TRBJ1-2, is DARVTQTPRHKVTEMGQEVTMRCQPILGHNTVFWYRQTMMQGLELLAYFRNRAPLDDSGMPKDRFSAEMPDATLATLKIQPSEPRDSAVYFCASGQGGLGYTFGSGTRLTVV.

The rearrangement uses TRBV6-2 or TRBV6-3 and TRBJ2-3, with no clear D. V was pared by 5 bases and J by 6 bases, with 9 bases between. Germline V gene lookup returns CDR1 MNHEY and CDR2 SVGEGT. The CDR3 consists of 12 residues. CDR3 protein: CASSRVPDTQYF. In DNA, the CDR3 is TGTGCCAGCAGTCGGGTTCCGGATACGCAGTATTTT.

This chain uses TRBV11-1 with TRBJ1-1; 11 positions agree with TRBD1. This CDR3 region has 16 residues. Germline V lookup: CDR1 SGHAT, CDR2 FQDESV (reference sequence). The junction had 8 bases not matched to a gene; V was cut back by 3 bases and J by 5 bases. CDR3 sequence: CASSFTGTGGLTEAFF. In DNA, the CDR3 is TGTGCCAGCAGCTTCACCGGGACAGGGGGTTTGACTGAAGCTTTCTTT.

CDR3 protein: CASSEVGSYEQYF. The CDR3 DNA follows: TGTGCCAGCAGTGAAGTAGGCAGCTACGAGCAGTACTTC. The chain combines TRBV6-1 with TRBJ2-7; D is uncertain. This CDR3 region has 13 residues. Trimming cost V 1 base and J 3 bases, with 7 bases left between them. Germline loops: CDR1 MNHNS, CDR2 SASEGT.

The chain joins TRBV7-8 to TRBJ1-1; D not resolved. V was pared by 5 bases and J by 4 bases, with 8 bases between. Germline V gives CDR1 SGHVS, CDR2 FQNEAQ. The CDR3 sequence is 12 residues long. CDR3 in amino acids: CASSLAGTEAFF. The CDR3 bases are TGTGCCAGCAGCCTTGCGGGCACTGAAGCTTTCTTT.

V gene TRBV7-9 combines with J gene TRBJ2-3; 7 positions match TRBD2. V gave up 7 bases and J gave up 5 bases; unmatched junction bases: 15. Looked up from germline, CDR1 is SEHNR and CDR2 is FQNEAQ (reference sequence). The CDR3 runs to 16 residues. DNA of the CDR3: TGTGCCAGCACCCCCGGGGCGGGAGCGGGGAAAGATACGCAGTATTTT. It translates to CASTPGAGAGKDTQYF.